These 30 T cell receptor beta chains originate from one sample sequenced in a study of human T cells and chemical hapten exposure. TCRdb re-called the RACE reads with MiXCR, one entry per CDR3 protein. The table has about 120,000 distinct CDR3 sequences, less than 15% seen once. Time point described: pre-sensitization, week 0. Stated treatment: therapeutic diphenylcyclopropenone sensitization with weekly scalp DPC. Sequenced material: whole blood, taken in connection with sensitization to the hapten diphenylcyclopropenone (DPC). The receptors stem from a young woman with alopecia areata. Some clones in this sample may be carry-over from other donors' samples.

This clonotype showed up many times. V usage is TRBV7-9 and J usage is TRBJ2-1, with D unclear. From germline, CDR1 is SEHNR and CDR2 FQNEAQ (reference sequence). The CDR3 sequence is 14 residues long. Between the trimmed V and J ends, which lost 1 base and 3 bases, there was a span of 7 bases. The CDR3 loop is CASSLDAFYNEQFF. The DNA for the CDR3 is TGTGCCAGCAGCTTAGATGCATTCTACAATGAGCAGTTCTTC.

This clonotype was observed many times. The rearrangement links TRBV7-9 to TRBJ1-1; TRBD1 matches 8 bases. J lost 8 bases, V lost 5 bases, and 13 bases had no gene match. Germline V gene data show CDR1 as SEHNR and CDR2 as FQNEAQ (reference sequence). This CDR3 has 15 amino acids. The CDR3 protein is CASSEQGQGGGEAFF. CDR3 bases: TGTGCCAGCAGCGAACAAGGACAGGGAGGCGGAGAAGCTTTCTTT. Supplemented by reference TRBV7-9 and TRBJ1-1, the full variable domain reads DTGVSQNPRHKITKRGQNVTFRCDPISEHNRLYWYRQTLGQGPEFLTYFQNEAQLEKSRLLSDRFSAERPKGSFSTLEIQRTEQGDSAMYLCASSEQGQGGGEAFFGQGTRLTVV.

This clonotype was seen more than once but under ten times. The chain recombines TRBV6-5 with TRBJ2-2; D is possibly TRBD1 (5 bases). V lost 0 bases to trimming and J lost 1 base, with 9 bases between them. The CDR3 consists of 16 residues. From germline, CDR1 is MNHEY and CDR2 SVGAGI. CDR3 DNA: TGTGCCAGCAGTTACTCGCGTCAGGGGAACACCGGGGAGCTGTTTTTT. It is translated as CASSYSRQGNTGELFF.

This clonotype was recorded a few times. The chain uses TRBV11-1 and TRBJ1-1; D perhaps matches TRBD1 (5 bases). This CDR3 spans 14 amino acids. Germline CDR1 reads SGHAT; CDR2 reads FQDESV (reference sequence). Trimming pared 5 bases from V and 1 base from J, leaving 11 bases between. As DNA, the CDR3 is TGTGCCAGCAGCCTCGACAGCCCGAACACTGAAGCTTTCTTT. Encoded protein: CASSLDSPNTEAFF.

The CDR3: CASSHNRARGNEQFF. Written as DNA, the CDR3 is TGTGCCAGCAGCCATAACCGGGCGCGGGGTAATGAGCAGTTCTTC. V gene TRBV7-2 combines with J gene TRBJ2-1; tentatively, D is TRBD2 (6 bases). Trimming took off 5 bases at V and 7 bases at J, with 18 bases between the two ends. Germline CDR1 SGHTA, CDR2 FQGNSA. CDR3 length: 15 residues.

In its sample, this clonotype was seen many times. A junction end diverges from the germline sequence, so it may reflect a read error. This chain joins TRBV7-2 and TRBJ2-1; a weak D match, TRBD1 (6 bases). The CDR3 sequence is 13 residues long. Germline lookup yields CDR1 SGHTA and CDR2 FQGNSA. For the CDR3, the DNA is TGTGCCAGCAGCTTAGTGAGGGACAACGAGCAGTTCTTC. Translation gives CASSLVRDNEQFF.

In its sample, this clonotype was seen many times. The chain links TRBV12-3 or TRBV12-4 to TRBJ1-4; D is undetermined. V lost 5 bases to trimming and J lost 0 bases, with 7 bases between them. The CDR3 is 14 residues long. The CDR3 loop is CASSPIATNEKLFF. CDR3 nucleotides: TGTGCCAGCAGTCCGATTGCAACTAATGAAAAACTGTTTTTT.

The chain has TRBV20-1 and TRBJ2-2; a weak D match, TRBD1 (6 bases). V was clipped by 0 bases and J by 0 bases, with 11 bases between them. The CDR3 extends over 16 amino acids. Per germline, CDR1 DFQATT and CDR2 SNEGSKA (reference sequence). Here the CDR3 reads CSARDMRGTNTGELFF. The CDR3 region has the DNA TGCAGTGCTAGAGATATGAGGGGGACGAACACCGGGGAGCTGTTTTTT.

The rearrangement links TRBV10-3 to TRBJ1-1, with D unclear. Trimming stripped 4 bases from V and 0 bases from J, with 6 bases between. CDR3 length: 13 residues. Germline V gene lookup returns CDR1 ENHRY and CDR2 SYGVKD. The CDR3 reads CAISGAVNTEAFF. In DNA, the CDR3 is TGTGCCATCAGTGGGGCCGTGAACACTGAAGCTTTCTTT.

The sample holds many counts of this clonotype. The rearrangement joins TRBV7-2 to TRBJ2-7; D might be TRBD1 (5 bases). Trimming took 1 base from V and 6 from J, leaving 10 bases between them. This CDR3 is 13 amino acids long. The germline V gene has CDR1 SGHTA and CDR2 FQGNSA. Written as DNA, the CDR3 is TGTGCCAGCAGCTTAGACTACAGGACCGAGCAGTACTTC. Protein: CASSLDYRTEQYF.

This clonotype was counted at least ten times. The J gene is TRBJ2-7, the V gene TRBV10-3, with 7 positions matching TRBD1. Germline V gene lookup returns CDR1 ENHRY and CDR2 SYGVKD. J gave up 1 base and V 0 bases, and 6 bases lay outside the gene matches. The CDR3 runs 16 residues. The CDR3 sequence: CAISESPGQPSYEQYF. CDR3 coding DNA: TGTGCCATCAGTGAGTCCCCGGGACAGCCATCCTACGAGCAGTACTTC.

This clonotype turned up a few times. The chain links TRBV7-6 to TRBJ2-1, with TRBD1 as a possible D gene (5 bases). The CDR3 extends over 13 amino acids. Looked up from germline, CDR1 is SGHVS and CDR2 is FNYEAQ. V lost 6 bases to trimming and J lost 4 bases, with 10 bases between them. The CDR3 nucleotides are TGTGCCAGCAGACTGGACACTTACAATGAGCAGTTCTTC. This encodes CASRLDTYNEQFF.

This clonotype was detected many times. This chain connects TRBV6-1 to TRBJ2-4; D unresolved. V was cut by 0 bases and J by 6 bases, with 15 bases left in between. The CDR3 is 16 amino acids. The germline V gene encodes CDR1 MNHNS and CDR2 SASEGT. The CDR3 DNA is TGTGCCAGCAGTGAAGCGGGCCAAGCGTTACGAAACATTCAGTACTTC. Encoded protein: CASSEAGQALRNIQYF.

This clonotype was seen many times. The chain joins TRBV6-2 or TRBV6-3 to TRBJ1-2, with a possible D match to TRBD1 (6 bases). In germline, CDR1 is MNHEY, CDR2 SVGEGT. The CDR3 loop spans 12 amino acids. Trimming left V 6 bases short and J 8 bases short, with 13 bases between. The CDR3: CASRTRQEGYTF. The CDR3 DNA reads TGTGCCAGCAGGACCCGACAGGAGGGCTACACCTTC.

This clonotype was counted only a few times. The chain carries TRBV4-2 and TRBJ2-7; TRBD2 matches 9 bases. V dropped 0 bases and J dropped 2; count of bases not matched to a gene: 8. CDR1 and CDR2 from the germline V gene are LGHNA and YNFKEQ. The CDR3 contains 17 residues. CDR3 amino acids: CASSQDPAGGTTYEQYF. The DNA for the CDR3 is TGTGCCAGCAGCCAAGATCCAGCGGGGGGCACGACCTACGAGCAGTACTTC.

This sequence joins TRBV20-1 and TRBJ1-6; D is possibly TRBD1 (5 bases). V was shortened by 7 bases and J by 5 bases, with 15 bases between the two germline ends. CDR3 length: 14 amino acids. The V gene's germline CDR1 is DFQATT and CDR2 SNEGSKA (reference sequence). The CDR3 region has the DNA TGCAGTGTCTGGCGGGGGACGGATAATTCACCCCTCCACTTT. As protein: CSVWRGTDNSPLHF.

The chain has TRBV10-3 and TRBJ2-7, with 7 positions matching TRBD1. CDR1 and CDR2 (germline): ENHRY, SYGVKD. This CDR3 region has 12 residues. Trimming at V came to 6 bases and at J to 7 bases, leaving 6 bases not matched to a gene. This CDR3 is CAISKTGVEQYF. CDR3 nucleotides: TGTGCCATCAGCAAAACAGGGGTAGAGCAGTACTTC.

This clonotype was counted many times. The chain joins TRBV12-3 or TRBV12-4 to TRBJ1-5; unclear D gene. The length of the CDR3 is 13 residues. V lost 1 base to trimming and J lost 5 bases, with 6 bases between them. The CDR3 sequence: CASSLGGYQPQHF. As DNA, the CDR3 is TGTGCCAGCAGTTTAGGGGGTTATCAGCCCCAGCATTTT.

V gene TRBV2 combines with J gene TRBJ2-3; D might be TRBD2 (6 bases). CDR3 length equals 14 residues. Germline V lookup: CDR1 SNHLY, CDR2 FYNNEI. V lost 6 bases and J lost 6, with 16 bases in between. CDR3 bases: TGTGCCAGCAGCCCGACTAGGTTCGCCGATACGCAGTATTTT. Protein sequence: CASSPTRFADTQYF. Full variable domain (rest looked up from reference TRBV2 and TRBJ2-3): EPEVTQTPSHQVTQMGQEVILRCVPISNHLYFYWYRQILGQKVEFLVSFYNNEISEKSEIFDDQFSVERPDGSNFTLKIRSTKLEDSAMYFCASSPTRFADTQYFGPGTRLTVL.

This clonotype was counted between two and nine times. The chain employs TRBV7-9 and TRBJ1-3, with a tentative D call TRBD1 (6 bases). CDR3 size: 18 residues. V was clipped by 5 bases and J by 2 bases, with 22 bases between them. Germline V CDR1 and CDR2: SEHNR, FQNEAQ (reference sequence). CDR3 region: CASSDTYLTGYPGNTIYF. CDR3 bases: TGTGCCAGCAGCGATACCTACTTAACAGGGTACCCTGGAAACACCATATATTTT. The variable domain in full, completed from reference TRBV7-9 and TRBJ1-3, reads DTGVSQNPRHKITKRGQNVTFRCDPISEHNRLYWYRQTLGQGPEFLTYFQNEAQLEKSRLLSDRFSAERPKGSFSTLEIQRTEQGDSAMYLCASSDTYLTGYPGNTIYFGEGSWLTVV.

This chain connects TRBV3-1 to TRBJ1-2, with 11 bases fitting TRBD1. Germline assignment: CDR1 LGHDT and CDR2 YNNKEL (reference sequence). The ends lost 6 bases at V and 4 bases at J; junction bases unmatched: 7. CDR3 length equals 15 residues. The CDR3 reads CASSHGQGAGYGYTF. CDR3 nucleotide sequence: TGTGCCAGCAGTCATGGACAGGGGGCAGGCTATGGCTACACCTTC.

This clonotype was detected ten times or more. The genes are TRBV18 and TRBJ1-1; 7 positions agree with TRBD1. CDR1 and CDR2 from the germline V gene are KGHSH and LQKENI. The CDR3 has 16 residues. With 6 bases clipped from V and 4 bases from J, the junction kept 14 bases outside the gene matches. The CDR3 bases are TGTGCCAGCTCTCACAGGAGGAGACAGGGAGGCACTGAAGCTTTCTTT. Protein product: CASSHRRRQGGTEAFF.

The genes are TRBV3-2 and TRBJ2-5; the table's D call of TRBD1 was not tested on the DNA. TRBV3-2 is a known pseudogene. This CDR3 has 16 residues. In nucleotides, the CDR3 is TGTGCCAGCAGCCAAACAAACCGGGACACGCAAGAGACCCAGTACTTC. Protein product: CASSQTNRDTQETQYF.

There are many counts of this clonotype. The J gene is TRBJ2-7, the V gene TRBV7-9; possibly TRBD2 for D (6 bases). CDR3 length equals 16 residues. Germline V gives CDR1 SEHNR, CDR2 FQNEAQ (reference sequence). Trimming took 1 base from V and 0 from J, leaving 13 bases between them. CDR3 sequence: CASSLVTGVRSYEQYF. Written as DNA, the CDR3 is TGTGCCAGCAGCTTAGTCACGGGGGTTCGCTCCTACGAGCAGTACTTC.

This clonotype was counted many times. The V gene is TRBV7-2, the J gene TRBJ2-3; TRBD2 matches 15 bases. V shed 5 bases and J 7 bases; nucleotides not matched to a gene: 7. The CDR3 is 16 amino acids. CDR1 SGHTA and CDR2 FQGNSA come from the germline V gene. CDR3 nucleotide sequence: TGTGCCAGCAGCCAGGGACTAGCGGGGGGCGGAAATACGCAGTATTTT. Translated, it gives CASSQGLAGGGNTQYF.

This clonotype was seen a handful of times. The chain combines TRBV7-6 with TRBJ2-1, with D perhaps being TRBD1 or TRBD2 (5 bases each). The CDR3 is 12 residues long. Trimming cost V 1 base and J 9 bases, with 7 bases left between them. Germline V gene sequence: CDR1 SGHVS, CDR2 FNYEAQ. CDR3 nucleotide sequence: TGTGCCAGCAGCTTAGTCGGGACTGAGCAGTTCTTC. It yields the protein CASSLVGTEQFF.

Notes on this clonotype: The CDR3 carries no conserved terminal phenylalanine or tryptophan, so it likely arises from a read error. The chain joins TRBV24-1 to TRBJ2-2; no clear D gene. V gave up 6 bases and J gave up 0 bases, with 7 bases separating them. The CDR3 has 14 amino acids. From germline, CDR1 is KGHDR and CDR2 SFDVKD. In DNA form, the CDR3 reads TGTGCCACCAGTTCGACGTCGAACACCGGGGAGCTGTTTCTT. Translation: CATSSTSNTGELFL.

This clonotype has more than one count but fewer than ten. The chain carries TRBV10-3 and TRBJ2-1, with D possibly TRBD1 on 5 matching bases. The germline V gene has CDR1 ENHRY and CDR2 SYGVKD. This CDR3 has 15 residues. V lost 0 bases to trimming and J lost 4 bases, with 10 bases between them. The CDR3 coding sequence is TGTGCCATCAGTGAGTCGCAGGGTCAATACAATGAGCAGTTCTTC. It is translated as CAISESQGQYNEQFF.

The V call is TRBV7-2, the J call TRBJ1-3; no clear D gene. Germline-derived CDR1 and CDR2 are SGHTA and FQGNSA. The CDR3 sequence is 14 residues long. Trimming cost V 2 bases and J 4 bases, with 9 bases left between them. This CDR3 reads CASSLRPSGNTIYF. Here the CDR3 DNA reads TGTGCCAGCAGCTTACGGCCCTCCGGAAACACCATATATTTT.

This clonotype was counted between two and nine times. CDR3 coding DNA: TGTGCCAGCAGCTTAGCTCTGTCCCAAGAGACCCAGTACTTC. Amino acids: CASSLALSQETQYF. The rearrangement uses TRBV7-9 and TRBJ2-5; no reliable D call. The CDR3 loop spans 14 amino acids. V lost 0 bases and J lost 1, with 6 bases in between. The V gene's germline CDR1 is SEHNR and CDR2 FQNEAQ (reference sequence).